This TCR beta chain came from a study of cytomegalovirus exposure and HLA in healthy donors. The count of this clone is one. Germline V gene data show CDR1 as SNHLY and CDR2 as FYNNEI. V was pared by 7 bases and J by 6 bases, with 9 bases of the junction left unmatched. This CDR3 region has 16 residues. Primers for the PCR totalled 60 Vbeta and 13 Jbeta. Original processing methods: Around 76 million unique TCR beta chains, about 12 million shared, were counted in a later analysis. TCRdb's copy holds only in-frame clones and misses some; the assay was immunoSEQ multiplex PCR. D and trimming come from the DNA, and the V and J calls and clone size come from that table. The sample carries around 98,000 clones, about three quarters recorded once.

The V gene is TRBV2, the J gene TRBJ1-6; 10 bases match TRBD1. The receptor's source is a human donor in good health. Source material: PBMCs. The chain's CDR3 is CASTPLGQGPNSPLHF. As DNA, the CDR3 is TGTGCCAGCACCCCGTTGGGACAGGGGCCTAATTCACCCCTCCACTTT.